These T cell receptor beta chains were read from a single sample in a study of human T cells and chemical hapten exposure. Each CDR3 protein is one row after TCRdb ran MiXCR on the RACE reads. This table holds fewer than 80,000 distinct CDR3 sequences, about a tenth found once. The sample was whole blood, taken in connection with sensitization to the hapten diphenylcyclopropenone (DPC). These receptors all come from a woman in her forties or fifties with alopecia areata. Some clones in this sample may be carry-over from other donors' samples. Each CDR3 is given with its conserved first and last residue. The order of the fields is clone size, J gene, D gene, V gene, CDR3 protein, CDR3 DNA. The D gene is left open where the match is weak. Some rows mark clone size as missing; the rest say once, few, many or name a class of expanded clone.

few	TRBJ2-5	TRBD2	TRBV12-3/TRBV12-4	CASSLTSGQETQYF	TGTGCCAGCAGTTTGACTAGCGGGCAAGAGACCCAGTACTTC
many	TRBJ2-7	TRBD2	TRBV3-1	CASSQGRGSEQYF	TGTGCCAGCAGCCAAGGTCGCGGGAGCGAGCAGTACTTC
few	TRBJ2-3	.	TRBV20-1	CSARDRVPPDTQYF	TGCAGTGCTAGAGACAGGGTTCCCCCAGATACGCAGTATTTT
.	TRBJ2-7	TRBD2	TRBV27	CASSFGGRVGEQYF	TGTGCCAGCAGTTTTGGCGGGAGGGTCGGCGAGCAGTACTTC
many	TRBJ2-2	.	TRBV12-3/TRBV12-4	CASSLENGVNTGELFF	TGTGCCAGCAGTCTCGAAAACGGGGTGAACACCGGGGAGCTGTTTTTT
many	TRBJ2-1	.	TRBV11-2	CASRTVAGGGQFF	TGTGCCAGCAGGACTGTGGCTGGTGGGGGGCAGTTCTTC
many	TRBJ2-7	TRBD2	TRBV20-1	CSARDGAGGIYEQYF	TGCAGTGCTAGAGATGGAGCGGGAGGGATTTACGAGCAGTACTTC
many	TRBJ1-5	.	TRBV20-1	CSARRGGNQPQHF	TGCAGTGCTAGGCGAGGAGGCAATCAGCCCCAGCATTTT
many	TRBJ2-3	TRBD2	TRBV20-1	CSATSSSGSTDTQYF	TGCAGTGCTACCTCCTCTAGCGGGAGCACAGATACGCAGTATTTT
few	TRBJ1-1	.	TRBV3-1	CASSQDQSMNTEAFF	TGTGCCAGCAGCCAAGATCAGTCGATGAACACTGAAGCTTTCTTT
many	TRBJ1-4	.	TRBV7-9	CASSTTGIGEKLFF	TGTGCCAGCAGCACTACAGGGATTGGTGAAAAACTGTTTTTT
many	TRBJ1-5	TRBD1	TRBV7-9	CASSLDRGWPQHF	TGTGCCAGCAGCCTGGACAGGGGATGGCCCCAGCATTTT
many	TRBJ2-6	TRBD1	TRBV24-1	CATSGQGGVGANVLTF	TGTGCCACCAGCGGACAGGGGGGCGTTGGGGCCAACGTCCTGACTTTC
.	TRBJ2-7	.	TRBV12-3/TRBV12-4	CAGTRDSLYEQYF	TGTGCCGGAACCCGGGACTCCCTCTACGAGCAGTACTTC
many	TRBJ2-3	.	TRBV9	CASSERGLTDTQYF	TGTGCCAGCAGCGAGAGGGGATTGACAGATACGCAGTATTTT
many	TRBJ2-5	.	TRBV5-6	CASSFDQETQYF	TGTGCCAGCAGCTTTGACCAAGAGACCCAGTACTTC
many	TRBJ2-6	.	TRBV12-3/TRBV12-4	CASSLVSSGANVLTF	TGTGCCAGCAGTTTGGTTAGCTCTGGGGCCAACGTCCTGACTTTC
many	TRBJ2-5	.	TRBV7-9	CASSPRLEGRETQYF	TGTGCCAGCAGCCCCAGACTAGAGGGTCGAGAGACCCAGTACTTC
many	TRBJ2-7	TRBD2	TRBV20-1	CSASGGLAGYEQYF	TGCAGTGCTAGTGGTGGACTAGCGGGATACGAGCAGTACTTC
many	TRBJ2-6	TRBD1	TRBV7-9	CASSHDRAPFSGANVLTF	TGTGCCAGCAGCCATGACAGGGCCCCCTTCTCTGGGGCCAACGTCCTGACTTTC
.	TRBJ2-5	.	TRBV28	CASSSPAETQYF	TGTGCCAGCAGTTCGCCGGCAGAGACCCAGTACTTC
many	TRBJ2-7	.	TRBV5-1	CASSPRTQQDEQYF	TGCGCCAGCAGCCCCAGGACCCAGCAGGACGAGCAGTACTTC
few	TRBJ2-7	TRBD1	TRBV7-8	CASSLASRTGSYEQYF	TGTGCCAGCAGCTTAGCTTCACGGACAGGAAGCTACGAGCAGTACTTC
many	TRBJ1-4	.	TRBV2	CASRERTATNEKLFF	TGTGCCAGCAGGGAACGGACAGCAACTAATGAAAAACTGTTTTTT
few	TRBJ1-5	.	TRBV10-2	CASTSRSNQPQHF	TGCGCCAGCACGTCGCGAAGCAATCAGCCCCAGCATTTT
few	TRBJ2-7	TRBD1	TRBV10-1	CASNSPDRGRVTGPSYEQYF	TGCGCCAGCAATTCCCCGGACAGGGGGCGCGTGACGGGACCCTCCTACGAGCAGTACTTC
many	TRBJ2-1	TRBD2	TRBV7-2	CASSLVRLAVYNEQFF	TGTGCCAGCAGCTTAGTGAGACTAGCGGTATACAATGAGCAGTTCTTC
many	TRBJ1-1	TRBD1	TRBV29-1	CSVERQGQNTEAFF	TGCAGCGTTGAAAGACAGGGACAGAACACTGAAGCTTTCTTT
.	TRBJ1-4	.	TRBV20-1	CSASAQTNEKLFF	TGCAGTGCTAGTGCGCAGACTAATGAAAAACTGTTTTTT
many	TRBJ2-3	TRBD2	TRBV20-1	CSAPREGPNTQYF	TGCAGTGCCCCACGGGAGGGCCCGAATACGCAGTATTTT
.	TRBJ2-2	.	TRBV12-3/TRBV12-4	CAIGGPWNTGELFF	TGTGCCATCGGAGGCCCATGGAACACCGGGGAGCTGTTTTTT
many	TRBJ1-2	.	TRBV10-3	CAISAGYGYTF	TGTGCCATCAGTGCCGGGTATGGCTACACCTTC
many	TRBJ1-2	.	TRBV7-2	CASSRPVGADGYTF	TGTGCCAGCAGTCGCCCCGTGGGGGCTGATGGCTACACCTTC
many	TRBJ2-3	.	TRBV20-1	CSATGTPNRPDTQYF	TGCAGTGCTACCGGCACTCCCAATCGGCCAGATACGCAGTATTTT
few	TRBJ2-2	.	TRBV24-1	CATSRPGVTGELFF	TGTGCCACCAGTCGTCCAGGGGTAACCGGGGAGCTGTTTTTT
many	TRBJ2-1	.	TRBV24-1	CATSKEGGPYNEQFF	TGTGCCACCAGTAAGGAGGGCGGGCCCTACAATGAGCAGTTCTTC
.	TRBJ1-1	.	TRBV3-1	CASSSTGYTEAFF	TGTGCCAGCAGCTCAACCGGCTACACTGAAGCTTTCTTT
.	TRBJ2-3	.	TRBV2	CASSERRGGTDTQYF	TGTGCCAGCAGTGAACGGCGGGGTGGCACAGATACGCAGTATTTT
once	TRBJ2-3	.	TRBV28	CASTDRTTDTQYF	TGTGCCAGCACCGACAGAACCACAGATACGCAGTATTTT
few	TRBJ1-1	.	TRBV29-1	CSVGFGGRTEAFF	TGCAGCGTTGGCTTTGGGGGTCGTACTGAAGCTTTCTTT
.	TRBJ2-3	TRBD2	TRBV6-6	CATRGTSGRGADTQYF	TGTGCCACCAGGGGAACTAGCGGGAGAGGCGCAGATACGCAGTATTTT
.	TRBJ1-1	.	TRBV10-1	CASSRTELGAEAFF	TGCGCCAGCAGTCGGACGGAATTAGGCGCTGAAGCTTTCTTT
many	TRBJ2-3	TRBD2	TRBV2	CARIAGGRTDTQYF	TGTGCCAGAATAGCGGGAGGGCGCACAGATACGCAGTATTTT
many	TRBJ2-2	.	TRBV7-9	CASSFLRGNTGELFF	TGTGCCAGCAGCTTTCTCAGGGGCAACACCGGGGAGCTGTTTTTT
few	TRBJ2-3	.	TRBV10-1	CASSASSTDTQYF	TGCGCCAGCAGTGCTAGTAGCACAGATACGCAGTATTTT
few	TRBJ1-1	.	TRBV4-2	CASSQDSTANTEAFF	TGTGCCAGCAGCCAAGATTCCACAGCGAACACTGAAGCTTTCTTT
few	TRBJ2-1	TRBD1	TRBV29-1	CSAQGQGISEQFF	TGCAGCGCCCAAGGACAGGGAATAAGTGAGCAGTTCTTC